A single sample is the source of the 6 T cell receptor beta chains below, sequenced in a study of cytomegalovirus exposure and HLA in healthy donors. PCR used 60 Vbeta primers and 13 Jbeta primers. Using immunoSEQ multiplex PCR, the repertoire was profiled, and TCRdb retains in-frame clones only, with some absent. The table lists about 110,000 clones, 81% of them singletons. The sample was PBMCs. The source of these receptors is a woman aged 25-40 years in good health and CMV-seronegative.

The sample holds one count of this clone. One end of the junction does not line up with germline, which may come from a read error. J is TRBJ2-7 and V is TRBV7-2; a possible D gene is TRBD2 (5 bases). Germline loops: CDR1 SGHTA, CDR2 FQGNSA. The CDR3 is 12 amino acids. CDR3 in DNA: TGTGCCGGCAGCCAGGACTTCTACGAGCAGTACTTC. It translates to CAGSQDFYEQYF.

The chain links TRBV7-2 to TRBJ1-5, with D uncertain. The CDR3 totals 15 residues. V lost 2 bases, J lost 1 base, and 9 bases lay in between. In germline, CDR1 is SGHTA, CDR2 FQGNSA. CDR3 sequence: CASSLYPGSNQPQHF. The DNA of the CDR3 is TGTGCCAGCAGCTTATACCCTGGCAGCAATCAGCCCCAGCATTTT.

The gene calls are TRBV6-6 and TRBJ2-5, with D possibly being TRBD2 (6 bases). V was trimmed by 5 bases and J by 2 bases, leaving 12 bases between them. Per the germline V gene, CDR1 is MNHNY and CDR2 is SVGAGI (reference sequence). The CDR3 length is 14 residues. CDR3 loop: CASSESSDQETQYF. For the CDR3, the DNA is TGTGCCAGCAGTGAGTCTAGCGATCAAGAGACCCAGTACTTC.

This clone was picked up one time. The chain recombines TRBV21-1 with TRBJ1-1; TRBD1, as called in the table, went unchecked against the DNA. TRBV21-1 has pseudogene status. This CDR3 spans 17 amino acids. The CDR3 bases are TGTGCCAGCAGCCCCGGTACAGGGACAGCCCTTCACACTGAAGCTTTCTTT. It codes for CASSPGTGTALHTEAFF.

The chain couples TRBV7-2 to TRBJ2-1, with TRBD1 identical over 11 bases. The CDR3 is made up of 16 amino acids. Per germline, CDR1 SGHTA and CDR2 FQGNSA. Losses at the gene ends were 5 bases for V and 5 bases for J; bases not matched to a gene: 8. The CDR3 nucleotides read TGTGCCAGCAGCGTTCGGGCGGGACAGGGGGACAATGAGCAGTTCTTC. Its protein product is CASSVRAGQGDNEQFF.

CDR3 protein: CASSQDNGKAHEQYF. CDR3 DNA: TGCGCCAGCAGCCAAGATAACGGGAAAGCGCACGAGCAGTACTTC. This chain links TRBV4-3 with TRBJ2-7; tentatively, D is TRBD2 (5 bases). Germline CDR1 reads LGHNA; CDR2 reads YSLEER. This CDR3 is built from 15 residues. Trimming shortened V by 0 bases and J by 5 bases, and 14 bases separated the two germline ends.